One and the same sample provided the 29 T cell receptor beta chains below, sequenced in a study of blood T cell repertoires in COVID-19. TCRdb keeps only in-frame clones here, not all; method: immunoSEQ multiplex PCR. Of around 70,000 clones listed, around 80% are singletons. The material sequenced was peripheral blood. The receptors come from a man aged 55 to 70 with active or convalescent COVID-19.

The chain has TRBV7-2 and TRBJ2-3; D unclear. This CDR3 region has 14 residues. Germline values: CDR1 SGHTA, CDR2 FQGNSA. With 5 bases removed from V and 4 bases from J, the gap between germline ends came to 13 bases. The CDR3 loop is CASSLNQIPDTQYF. The CDR3 DNA follows: TGTGCCAGCAGCCTAAACCAAATACCAGATACGCAGTATTTT.

The chain employs TRBV12-3 or TRBV12-4 and TRBJ2-7, with a tentative D call TRBD1 (6 bases). The ends were cut back, 6 bases at V and 2 bases at J, with 11 bases in the middle. There are 13 residues in the CDR3. The CDR3 spells CASSTGTTYEQYF. CDR3 coding DNA: TGTGCCAGCAGCACCGGGACAACCTACGAGCAGTACTTC.

This sequence joins TRBV28 and TRBJ1-3, with a possible D match to TRBD1 (6 bases). The CDR3 spans 16 residues. Trimming removed 7 bases from V and 0 bases from J, with 16 bases in between. The V gene's germline CDR1 is MDHEN and CDR2 SYDVKM. For the CDR3, the DNA is TGTGCCAGCACCCCGGGGGGCAGTTTCTCTGGAAACACCATATATTTT. It specifies CASTPGGSFSGNTIYF. Supplemented by reference TRBV28 and TRBJ1-3, the full variable domain reads DVKVTQSSRYLVKRTGEKVFLECVQDMDHENMFWYRQDPGLGLRLIYFSYDVKMKEKGDIPEGYSVSREKKERFSLILESASTNQTSMYLCASTPGGSFSGNTIYFGEGSWLTVV.

The rearrangement links TRBV10-3 to TRBJ2-7; D gene uncertain. The CDR3 has 14 residues. Trimming cost V 3 bases and J 0 bases, with 9 bases left between them. From germline, CDR1 is ENHRY and CDR2 SYGVKD. As DNA, the CDR3 is TGTGCCATCAGTGAAGCCGAGAGCTCCTACGAGCAGTACTTC. It yields the protein CAISEAESSYEQYF.

The rearrangement uses TRBV7-2 and TRBJ2-6; a weak D match, TRBD2 (5 bases). This CDR3 comprises 17 residues. V lost 1 base and J 0 bases, leaving 10 bases between the germline ends. Germline V gene sequence: CDR1 SGHTA, CDR2 FQGNSA. For the CDR3, the DNA is TGTGCCAGCAGCTTAGACTACGGGAACTCTGGGGCCAACGTCCTGACTTTC. The encoded protein is CASSLDYGNSGANVLTF.

The chain employs TRBV7-3 and TRBJ2-5, with TRBD2 identical over 7 bases. J was trimmed by 2 bases and V by 0 bases; bases with no gene match: 3. Germline-derived CDR1 and CDR2 are SGHTA and FQGTGA. The CDR3 is 15 amino acids. The CDR3 spells CASSLTGRGQETQYF. In DNA form, the CDR3 reads TGTGCCAGCAGCTTAACCGGGCGGGGGCAAGAGACCCAGTACTTC.

V usage is TRBV4-1 and J usage is TRBJ1-1; the D gene is possibly TRBD1 (6 bases). Germline lookup yields CDR1 MGHRA and CDR2 YSYEKL. V was clipped by 4 bases and J by 5 bases, with 11 bases between them. The CDR3 loop spans 13 amino acids. CDR3 region: CASSPTGLTEAFF. The CDR3 nucleotides are TGCGCCAGCAGCCCGACAGGACTTACTGAAGCTTTCTTT.

This chain uses TRBV5-1 with TRBJ2-3; D might be TRBD2 (5 bases). From germline, CDR1 is SGHRS and CDR2 YFSETQ. Trimming took off 6 bases at V and 5 bases at J, with 13 bases between the two ends. This CDR3 region has 13 residues. CDR3 sequence reads: CASNLGGGDTQYF. In DNA, the CDR3 is TGCGCCAGCAACCTGGGTGGAGGAGATACGCAGTATTTT.

V usage is TRBV5-1 and J usage is TRBJ2-2; 7 positions agree with TRBD2. Germline CDR1 reads SGHRS; CDR2 reads YFSETQ. CDR3 length: 16 residues. The trim removed 3 bases at V and 2 bases at J, leaving 7 bases unmatched. CDR3 protein: CASSWGSGLNTGELFF. CDR3 DNA: TGCGCCAGCAGCTGGGGTAGCGGGCTCAACACCGGGGAGCTGTTTTTT.

This chain connects TRBV11-3 to TRBJ1-6; 8 positions agree with TRBD1. This CDR3 is 14 amino acids long. Trimming took 5 bases from V and 7 from J; bases not matched to a gene: 4. CDR1 is SGHNT and CDR2 is YENEEA in the germline V gene. This chain's CDR3 is CASSKTGVNSPLHF. The CDR3 DNA reads TGTGCCAGCAGCAAGACAGGGGTGAATTCACCCCTCCACTTT.

The chain employs TRBV27 and TRBJ2-7; 9 positions match TRBD1. The CDR3 is 13 amino acids. The germline V gene has CDR1 MNHEY and CDR2 SMNVEV (reference sequence). Unmatched junction bases numbered 2, after V lost 5 bases and J lost 3 bases. CDR3 region: CASSRDRDYEQYF. In nucleotides, the CDR3 is TGTGCCAGCAGTCGGGACAGGGACTACGAGCAGTACTTC.

The J gene is TRBJ1-1, the V gene TRBV7-3; 8 bases agree with TRBD1. V lost 8 bases, J lost 3 bases, and 5 bases stayed unmatched. This CDR3 is 13 amino acids long. From germline, CDR1 is SGHTA and CDR2 FQGTGA. The chain's CDR3 is CASSRGQYTEAFF. CDR3 coding DNA: TGTGCCAGCTCCAGGGGGCAGTACACTGAAGCTTTCTTT.

This chain joins TRBV28 and TRBJ1-1, with no clear D. The CDR3 length is 10 residues. Trimming removed 7 bases from V and 4 bases from J, with 4 bases in between. Per the germline V gene, CDR1 is MDHEN and CDR2 is SYDVKM. The CDR3 DNA sequence: TGTGCCAGCATGAGCACTGAAGCTTTCTTT. This translates into CASMSTEAFF.

The rearrangement joins TRBV6-1 to TRBJ1-4; maybe TRBD1 (6 bases). Trimming stripped 2 bases from V and 7 bases from J, with 11 bases between. This CDR3 has 14 residues. Germline V gives CDR1 MNHNS, CDR2 SASEGT. The CDR3 bases are TGTGCCAGCAGTGAACGCTCAGGGGTTGAAAAACTGTTTTTT. Residues: CASSERSGVEKLFF.

This chain uses TRBV18 with TRBJ1-2; the match to TRBD1 covers 7 bases. From germline, CDR1 is KGHSH and CDR2 LQKENI. V shed 6 bases, J shed 0 bases, and the junction held 16 bases outside the gene matches. The length of the CDR3 is 18 residues. The CDR3 bases are TGTGCCAGCTCGCCAAGGGACAGAACTATCCACTCTAACTATGGCTACACCTTC. Amino acids: CASSPRDRTIHSNYGYTF.

This chain uses TRBV14 with TRBJ1-1; the D is unclear. This CDR3 is built from 13 residues. The V end lost 2 bases, the J end lost 4 bases, and 8 bases lay between the germline ends. CDR1 is SGHDN, CDR2 FVKESK, per germline. The CDR3 sequence: CASSQNTGTEAFF. The CDR3 nucleotides read TGTGCCAGCAGCCAAAATACGGGCACTGAAGCTTTCTTT.

V and J are TRBV4-1 and TRBJ2-1; the D gene is possibly TRBD2 (7 bases). Germline V CDR1 and CDR2: MGHRA, YSYEKL. V lost 1 base, J lost 1 base, and 14 bases lay in between. This CDR3 has 17 residues. CDR3 loop: CASSQVGRGPSYNEQFF. In nucleotides, the CDR3 is TGCGCCAGCAGCCAAGTTGGGCGGGGGCCTTCCTACAATGAGCAGTTCTTC.

This clone was picked up a small number of times. V usage is TRBV7-8 and J usage is TRBJ1-5; 7 bases align to TRBD1. The CDR3 covers 17 residues. The J segment lost 1 base and the V segment lost 4 bases, leaving 10 bases of the junction unmatched. Looked up from germline, CDR1 is SGHVS and CDR2 is FQNEAQ. This chain's CDR3 is CASSYGRDRYSNQPQHF. In nucleotides, the CDR3 is TGTGCCAGCAGCTACGGTCGGGACAGATACAGCAATCAGCCCCAGCATTTT.

This clone has a handful of counts. The chain carries TRBV12-3 or TRBV12-4 and TRBJ2-7; no clear D gene. Trimming cost V 6 bases and J 3 bases, with 12 bases left between them. CDR3 length: 13 residues. The CDR3, as DNA: TGTGCCAGCAGAACAGACAAGATCTACGAGCAGTACTTC. As protein: CASRTDKIYEQYF.

The V call is TRBV5-4, the J call TRBJ2-5, with a possible D match to TRBD2 (5 bases). V dropped 7 bases and J dropped 2 bases, with 12 bases sitting between them. This CDR3 is 13 amino acids long. The germline gives CDR1 SGHNT, CDR2 YYREEE (reference sequence). The CDR3 DNA reads as TGTGCCAGCTCCCGGGGTAGGCAAGAGACCCAGTACTTC. Protein: CASSRGRQETQYF.

The rearrangement links TRBV2 to TRBJ1-4, with 7 nucleotides matching TRBD1. This CDR3 has 15 amino acids. Trimming at V came to 3 bases and at J to 0 bases, leaving 1 base not matched to a gene. The germline gives CDR1 SNHLY, CDR2 FYNNEI. In nucleotides, the CDR3 is TGTGCCAGCAGTGATCAGGGGGCAACTAATGAAAAACTGTTTTTT. It translates to CASSDQGATNEKLFF.

The chain combines TRBV29-1 with TRBJ1-1; D not resolved. V lost 4 bases to trimming and J lost 3 bases, with 12 bases between them. The CDR3 contains 13 residues. Germline V lookup: CDR1 SQVTM, CDR2 ANQGSEA. In DNA, the CDR3 is TGCAGCGTTGGTGGGGAGGTCTACACTGAAGCTTTCTTT. Translated: CSVGGEVYTEAFF.

The sample holds one count of this clone. The chain has TRBV27 and TRBJ2-7, with 8 nucleotides matching TRBD1. CDR1 and CDR2 (germline): MNHEY, SMNVEV (reference sequence). This CDR3 region has 13 residues. J lost 2 bases, V lost 5 bases, and 2 bases had no gene match. CDR3: CASSPGQAYEQYF. The CDR3, as DNA: TGTGCCAGCAGTCCGGGACAGGCCTACGAGCAGTACTTC.

This chain joins TRBV11-3 and TRBJ2-1, with 8 bases that match TRBD2. This CDR3 has 15 residues. The germline CDR1 and CDR2 sequences are SGHNT and YENEEA. V lost 0 bases to trimming and J lost 5 bases; unmatched junction nucleotides: 3. The CDR3 DNA reads TGTGCCAGCAGCTTAGAACTAGCGGCGAACAATGAGCAGTTCTTC. Amino acids: CASSLELAANNEQFF. The whole variable domain, filled in from reference TRBV11-3 and TRBJ2-1, reads EAGVVQSPRYKIIEKKQPVAFWCNPISGHNTLYWYLQNLGQGPELLIRYENEEAVDDSQLPKDRFSAERLKGVDSTLKIQPAELGDSAVYLCASSLELAANNEQFFGPGTRLTVL.

The chain is built from TRBV4-2 and TRBJ2-7; 8 bases map to TRBD1. CDR3 length equals 15 residues. Germline CDR1 is LGHNA and CDR2 is YNFKEQ. J lost 2 bases, V lost 1 base, and 4 bases had no gene match. The CDR3 sequence is CASSQGQGWTYEQYF. The DNA for the CDR3 is TGTGCCAGCAGCCAAGGACAGGGGTGGACCTACGAGCAGTACTTC.

The chain uses TRBV19 and TRBJ2-2; D is unresolved. The CDR3 has 13 residues. Germline CDR1 and CDR2: LNHDA and SQIVND (reference sequence). Deletions cut 5 bases from V and 7 bases from J, with 11 bases between. CDR3 in DNA: TGTGCCAGTAGTCCCCGGTATGGCGGGGAGCTGTTTTTT. It encodes CASSPRYGGELFF.

The gene calls are TRBV5-5 and TRBJ1-2; 7 bases map to TRBD1. V shed 1 base, J shed 6 bases, and the junction held 6 bases outside the gene matches. This CDR3 is built from 14 residues. CDR1 is SGHKS, CDR2 YYEKEE, per germline (reference sequence). CDR3 in DNA: TGTGCCAGCAGCTTGCTGGGACAGACCCATGGCTACACCTTC. Its translation is CASSLLGQTHGYTF. Together with reference TRBV5-5 and TRBJ1-2, the CDR3 gives the full variable domain: DAGVTQSPTHLIKTRGQQVTLRCSPISGHKSVSWYQQVLGQGPQFIFQYYEKEERGRGNFPDRFSARQFPNYSSELNVNALLLGDSALYLCASSLLGQTHGYTFGSGTRLTVV.

This rearrangement joins TRBV2 to TRBJ1-5; 7 bases agree with TRBD1. Per germline, CDR1 SNHLY and CDR2 FYNNEI. There are 14 residues in the CDR3. Germline trimming cut 3 bases from V and 7 bases from J; bases unmatched to any gene: 6. CDR3 protein: CASSDLRGHQPQHF. Here the CDR3 DNA reads TGTGCCAGCAGTGACCTGAGGGGGCACCAGCCCCAGCATTTT.

The chain uses TRBV7-2 and TRBJ2-5, with a weak D call TRBD1 (6 bases). Trimming pared 4 bases from V and 0 bases from J, leaving 15 bases between. CDR1 is SGHTA, CDR2 FQGNSA, per germline. The CDR3 loop spans 16 amino acids. CDR3 protein: CASSSGRWTDQETQYF. The CDR3 region has the DNA TGTGCCAGCAGCTCGGGACGATGGACAGACCAAGAGACCCAGTACTTC.